These T cell receptor beta chains were read from a single sample in a study of technical replicates of blood from a few donors. Sequenced by immunoSEQ multiplex PCR; TCRdb stores in-frame clones only, minus some. The sample lists about 12,000 clones; about 94% were seen once. The sequenced material came from PBMCs. These receptors were obtained from a human donor in good health. Both conserved end residues are part of each CDR3. D genes are given only for firm matches. Clone size appears in some rows only: once, few, many, or a class for an expanded clone.

V: TRBV7-9; length: 14; D: NA; J: TRBJ2-7; size: NA; CDR3: CASSPSGPAYEQYF; DNA: TGTGCCAGCAGCCCGAGCGGGCCAGCCTACGAGCAGTACTTC
V: TRBV2; length: 15; D: NA; J: TRBJ2-2; size: NA; CDR3: CASSQWGLNTGELFF; DNA: TGTGCCAGCAGTCAATGGGGGCTTAACACCGGGGAGCTGTTTTTT
V: TRBV11-2; length: 13; D: TRBD2; J: TRBJ2-1; size: NA; CDR3: CASILAGANEQFF; DNA: TGTGCCAGCATCCTAGCGGGAGCCAATGAGCAGTTCTTC
V: TRBV6-1; length: 14; D: TRBD1; J: TRBJ1-1; size: NA; CDR3: CASSSGTGNTEAFF; DNA: TGTGCCAGCAGTTCCGGGACAGGGAACACTGAAGCTTTCTTT
V: TRBV5-6; length: 15; D: TRBD1; J: TRBJ1-1; size: NA; CDR3: CASSLRGTGVTEAFF; DNA: TGTGCCAGCAGCTTGAGAGGGACAGGGGTAACTGAAGCTTTCTTT
V: TRBV7-6; length: 16; D: TRBD1; J: TRBJ2-1; size: NA; CDR3: CASSLAGRTGGNEQFF; DNA: TGTGCCAGCAGCTTAGCGGGTCGGACAGGGGGGAATGAGCAGTTCTTC
V: TRBV18; length: 14; D: TRBD1; J: TRBJ1-5; size: NA; CDR3: CASSPVGQDQPQHF; DNA: TGTGCCAGCTCGCCGGTGGGACAGGATCAGCCCCAGCATTTT
V: TRBV6-1; length: 17; D: TRBD1; J: TRBJ2-5; size: NA; CDR3: CASSEQATGGALETQYF; DNA: TGTGCCAGCAGTGAACAAGCTACAGGGGGTGCGTTAGAGACCCAGTACTTC
V: TRBV19; length: 12; D: TRBD1; J: TRBJ1-1; size: NA; CDR3: CASTDRGVRAFF; DNA: TGTGCCAGTACCGACAGGGGGGTTCGGGCTTTCTTT
V: TRBV9; length: 17; D: TRBD2; J: TRBJ2-3; size: NA; CDR3: CASSAGTSGRVTDTQYF; DNA: TGTGCCAGCAGCGCTGGGACTAGCGGGAGGGTCACAGATACGCAGTATTTT
V: TRBV7-6; length: 15; D: TRBD2; J: TRBJ2-7; size: NA; CDR3: CASSRLAGEISEQYF; DNA: TGTGCCAGCAGCCGACTAGCGGGAGAAATTTCCGAGCAGTACTTC
V: TRBV5-1; length: 17; D: TRBD1; J: TRBJ1-3; size: NA; CDR3: CASSFGGRGDSGNTIYF; DNA: TGCGCCAGCAGCTTCGGTGGCAGGGGGGACTCTGGAAACACCATATATTTT
V: TRBV25-1; length: 14; D: NA; J: TRBJ1-2; size: once; CDR3: CASSSSTGPYGYTF; DNA: TGTGCCAGCAGTTCCTCGACAGGACCCTATGGCTACACCTTC
V: TRBV7-8; length: 16; D: NA; J: TRBJ1-1; size: NA; CDR3: CASSLEGTGFNTEAFF; DNA: TGTGCCAGCAGCTTAGAAGGTACAGGTTTTAACACTGAAGCTTTCTTT
V: TRBV4-1; length: 15; D: NA; J: TRBJ2-7; size: NA; CDR3: CASSQSAGGQYEQYF; DNA: TGCGCCAGCAGCCAAAGTGCAGGGGGGCAGTACGAGCAGTACTTC
V: TRBV28; length: 15; D: TRBD2; J: TRBJ2-5; size: NA; CDR3: CASSSTSAGKETQYF; DNA: TGTGCCAGCAGTTCAACCTCAGCGGGAAAAGAGACCCAGTACTTC
V: TRBV10-2; length: 13; D: NA; J: TRBJ1-1; size: NA; CDR3: CASSVNGGAEAFF; DNA: TGCGCCAGCAGTGTGAACGGGGGGGCTGAAGCTTTCTTT
V: TRBV5-1; length: 17; D: TRBD2; J: TRBJ2-5; size: NA; CDR3: CASSLGSSGAGQETQYF; DNA: TGCGCCAGCAGCTTGGGTTCTAGCGGAGCCGGCCAAGAGACCCAGTACTTC
V: TRBV30; length: 13; D: NA; J: TRBJ1-5; size: NA; CDR3: CAWSNPGDQPQHF; DNA: TGTGCCTGGAGTAACCCGGGGGATCAGCCCCAGCATTTT
V: TRBV10-3; length: 15; D: TRBD1; J: TRBJ2-7; size: NA; CDR3: CAIRGSQGYFYEQYF; DNA: TGTGCCATCAGGGGTTCACAGGGGTATTTCTACGAGCAGTACTTC
V: TRBV30; length: 14; D: TRBD2; J: TRBJ2-7; size: NA; CDR3: CAWSGLAGGGEQYF; DNA: TGTGCCTGGTCGGGGCTAGCGGGAGGAGGCGAGCAGTACTTC
V: TRBV7-2; length: 16; D: TRBD2; J: TRBJ2-1; size: NA; CDR3: CASSVNAGLVYNEQFF; DNA: TGTGCCAGCAGCGTCAATGCGGGACTAGTATACAATGAGCAGTTCTTC
V: TRBV4-2; length: 16; D: NA; J: TRBJ2-2; size: NA; CDR3: CASSQGQGANTGELFF; DNA: TGTGCCAGCAGCCAAGGTCAGGGCGCGAACACCGGGGAGCTGTTTTTT
V: TRBV2; length: 18; D: NA; J: TRBJ2-7; size: NA; CDR3: CASSTTPLYRAGTYEQYF; DNA: TGTGCCAGCAGTACTACACCCCTTTACAGGGCTGGGACCTACGAGCAGTACTTC
V: TRBV18; length: 15; D: TRBD1; J: TRBJ1-2; size: NA; CDR3: CASSPSTGANYGYTF; DNA: TGTGCCAGCTCACCATCGACAGGGGCTAACTATGGCTACACCTTC
V: TRBV7-8; length: 15; D: NA; J: TRBJ2-1; size: NA; CDR3: CASSLATTEVLPWFF; DNA: TGTGCCAGCAGCCTAGCTACAACCGAAGTACTACCTTGGTTCTTC
V: TRBV7-9; length: 18; D: NA; J: TRBJ1-3; size: NA; CDR3: CASSLSARTGFSGNTIYF; DNA: TGTGCCAGCAGCTTATCGGCCCGAACAGGCTTCTCTGGAAACACCATATATTTT
V: TRBV29-1; length: 14; D: NA; J: TRBJ2-2; size: NA; CDR3: CSVRPGSGAGELFF; DNA: TGCAGCGTCCGGCCGGGGTCGGGGGCCGGGGAGCTGTTTTTT
V: TRBV6-5; length: 13; D: NA; J: TRBJ1-2; size: NA; CDR3: CASSYLANYGYTF; DNA: TGTGCCAGCAGTTACTTAGCTAACTATGGCTACACCTTC
V: TRBV7-9; length: 18; D: TRBD1; J: TRBJ2-1; size: once; CDR3: CASSLDGWAQGNYNEQFF; DNA: TGTGCCAGCAGCCTCGATGGCTGGGCACAGGGGAACTACAATGAGCAGTTCTTC
V: TRBV6-7; length: 15; D: TRBD1; J: TRBJ1-1; size: NA; CDR3: CASSYPDRVGTEAFF; DNA: TGTGCCAGCAGTTACCCGGACAGGGTGGGCACTGAAGCTTTCTTT
V: TRBV30; length: 17; D: TRBD1; J: TRBJ1-2; size: NA; CDR3: CAWSRWGVRDRGSGYTF; DNA: TGTGCCTGGAGTCGATGGGGGGTAAGGGACAGGGGAAGCGGCTACACCTTC
V: TRBV2; length: 15; D: NA; J: TRBJ1-1; size: NA; CDR3: CASASRGGRGTEAFF; DNA: TGTGCCAGCGCAAGTCGCGGGGGGCGAGGCACTGAAGCTTTCTTT
V: TRBV27; length: 15; D: TRBD2; J: TRBJ2-7; size: NA; CDR3: CASSLVSGRAYEQYF; DNA: TGTGCCAGCAGTTTAGTCAGCGGGAGAGCCTACGAGCAGTACTTC
V: TRBV7-8; length: 12; D: NA; J: TRBJ2-7; size: NA; CDR3: CASSSSGYEQYF; DNA: TGTGCCAGCAGCTCCAGCGGCTACGAGCAGTACTTC
V: TRBV27; length: 14; D: NA; J: TRBJ2-7; size: NA; CDR3: CASSLSGQNYEQYF; DNA: TGTGCCAGCAGTTTAAGTGGGCAGAACTACGAGCAGTACTTC
V: TRBV10-2; length: 16; D: TRBD2; J: TRBJ2-1; size: NA; CDR3: CASRRGLAGVRNEQFF; DNA: TGCGCCAGCAGGCGGGGACTAGCGGGAGTAAGGAATGAGCAGTTCTTC
V: TRBV7-2; length: 14; D: NA; J: TRBJ2-5; size: NA; CDR3: CASSRISSEETQYF; DNA: TGTGCCAGCAGCCGCATCTCGTCTGAGGAGACCCAGTACTTC
V: TRBV4-1; length: 14; D: NA; J: TRBJ2-1; size: NA; CDR3: CASSQDSVLYEQFF; DNA: TGCGCCAGCAGCCAAGATAGTGTACTATATGAGCAGTTCTTC
V: TRBV7-8; length: 12; D: NA; J: TRBJ2-2; size: NA; CDR3: CASSNEPGELFF; DNA: TGTGCCAGCAGCAACGAGCCCGGGGAGCTGTTTTTT
V: TRBV5-1; length: 16; D: TRBD1; J: TRBJ2-3; size: few; CDR3: CASSSGQGGSTDTQYF; DNA: TGCGCCAGCAGCTCCGGACAGGGTGGGTCCACAGATACGCAGTATTTT
V: TRBV5-6; length: 15; D: TRBD1; J: TRBJ2-2; size: NA; CDR3: CASSATGEVAGELFF; DNA: TGTGCCAGCAGCGCGACAGGGGAGGTCGCCGGGGAGCTGTTTTTT